These 20 T cell receptor beta chains were sequenced from one sample in a study of cytomegalovirus exposure and HLA in healthy donors. PCR employed 60 Vbeta and 13 Jbeta primers. Profiled with immunoSEQ multiplex PCR; TCRdb holds only in-frame clones, not every one. Of some 200,000 clones in the sample, around 77% were seen once. Sequencing used PBMCs. Every receptor here comes from a woman aged 30 to 39 in good health and CMV-seronegative.

V usage is TRBV4-1 and J usage is TRBJ2-5; maybe TRBD1 (5 bases). Germline V gene lookup returns CDR1 MGHRA and CDR2 YSYEKL. The V gene lost 7 bases and the J gene lost 5 bases, with 23 bases spanning the gap. This CDR3 contains 16 residues. CDR3 in amino acids: CASKWRTDRAGETQYF. The CDR3 nucleotides are TGCGCCAGCAAATGGCGAACCGACAGAGCCGGGGAGACCCAGTACTTC.

CDR3 in DNA: TGTGCCAGCATTGTGGAGGCAGGACTTCAGCCCCAGCATTTT. This encodes CASIVEAGLQPQHF. This chain uses TRBV2 with TRBJ1-5; no reliable D call. CDR1 and CDR2 from the germline V gene are SNHLY and FYNNEI. V dropped 7 bases and J dropped 6 bases, with 16 bases sitting between them. The CDR3 covers 14 residues.

The chain combines TRBV28 with TRBJ2-7; 8 positions agree with TRBD2. CDR1 is MDHEN and CDR2 is SYDVKM in the germline V gene. J was trimmed by 6 bases and V by 11 bases; bases with no gene match: 21. This CDR3 comprises 16 residues. CDR3 amino acids: CAVRRGAAGGRSEQYF. The CDR3 DNA sequence: TGTGCCGTCCGTCGGGGCGCGGCGGGAGGCCGGAGCGAGCAGTACTTC.

The genes are TRBV6-1 and TRBJ2-1, with 8 positions matching TRBD2. Germline trimming cut 10 bases from V and 8 bases from J; bases unmatched to any gene: 7. Germline lookup yields CDR1 MNHNS and CDR2 SASEGT. This CDR3 has 12 residues. The CDR3 DNA reads as TGTGCCATCACGGGGGGGGCCCATGAGCAGTTCTTC. Its translation: CAITGGAHEQFF.

This clone was counted between two and nine times. The rearrangement joins TRBV5-1 to TRBJ1-1, with D perhaps TRBD1 (6 bases). The CDR3 covers 13 residues. Germline CDR1 reads SGHRS; CDR2 reads YFSETQ. Between the trimmed V and J ends, which lost 4 bases and 5 bases, there was a span of 12 bases. The CDR3 protein is CASSPHQGTEAFF. DNA of the CDR3: TGCGCCAGCAGCCCCCATCAGGGGACTGAAGCTTTCTTT.

Note on this clone: One junction end disagrees with the germline gene, perhaps due to a read error. The rearrangement uses TRBV16 and TRBJ1-2; possibly TRBD1 for D (5 bases). The CDR3 sequence is 13 residues long. The germline V gene encodes CDR1 KGHSY and CDR2 FQNENV. Here the CDR3 reads CASSHREGYGYPF. The CDR3, as DNA: TGTGCCAGCAGCCACAGGGAAGGTTATGGCTACCCCTTC.

The gene calls are TRBV29-1 and TRBJ1-1; D is unclear. The CDR3 runs to 11 residues. The germline V gene encodes CDR1 SQVTM and CDR2 ANQGSEA. Trimming stripped 4 bases from V and 7 bases from J, with 10 bases between. The CDR3 nucleotides read TGCAGCGTTGGGGAGGGATTTGAAGCTTTCTTT. Residues: CSVGEGFEAFF.

J is TRBJ2-5 and V is TRBV27, with TRBD2 matching 10 bases. CDR1 and CDR2 from the germline V gene are MNHEY and SMNVEV (reference sequence). V gave up 4 bases and J gave up 4 bases; unmatched junction bases: 9. The CDR3 has 16 residues. The CDR3 DNA reads TGTGCCAGCAGTTCTCGAGCGGGAGGGGTTCGAGAGACCCAGTACTTC. Its protein is CASSSRAGGVRETQYF.

In this sample, this clone turned up a few times. This chain connects TRBV28 to TRBJ2-1; 7 bases are shared with TRBD2. This CDR3 contains 16 residues. The trim removed 5 bases at V and 1 base at J, leaving 8 bases unmatched. The germline CDR1 and CDR2 sequences are MDHEN and SYDVKM. CDR3 loop: CASSGWTSLSYNEQFF. CDR3 in DNA: TGTGCCAGCAGTGGATGGACTAGTCTTTCCTACAATGAGCAGTTCTTC.

Note on this clone: At one of its ends the junction is not consistent with the germline gene, which may arise from a read error. CDR3 sequence (DNA): TGTTCCAGCACCCGACAGGAACGGGAGCAGTACTTC. Protein product: CSSTRQEREQYF. The rearrangement links TRBV2 to TRBJ2-7, with a possible D match to TRBD1 (6 bases). Germline V gene data show CDR1 as SNHLY and CDR2 as FYNNEI. CDR3 length: 12 amino acids.

This chain links TRBV5-1 with TRBJ2-6, with 7 bases that match TRBD2. Trimming removed 0 bases from V and 0 bases from J; junction bases left unmatched: 3. This CDR3 comprises 17 residues. From germline, CDR1 is SGHRS and CDR2 YFSETQ. The CDR3 nucleotides read TGCGCCAGCAGCTTGGGCGGGGGAGCCTCTGGGGCCAACGTCCTGACTTTC. As protein: CASSLGGGASGANVLTF.

The chain joins TRBV5-4 to TRBJ2-5; TRBD2 agrees at 9 bases. The J call may be in error: the DNA end matches TRBJ2-7 better. The CDR3 has 16 amino acids. Germline loops: CDR1 SGHNT, CDR2 YYREEE (reference sequence). The CDR3 loop reads CASSSPSGSGRLEQYF. The DNA for the CDR3 is TGTGCCAGCAGCTCGCCATCGGGTAGCGGGAGACTCGAGCAGTACTTC.

Here the CDR3 DNA reads TGTGCCAGCAAGCCGGGACTAGCGAACACCGGGGAGCTGTTTTTT. Protein sequence: CASKPGLANTGELFF. V and J are TRBV2 and TRBJ2-2; 8 nucleotides agree with TRBD2. The V and J ends lost 7 bases and 0 bases, in that order; junction bases with no gene match: 4. Looked up from germline, CDR1 is SNHLY and CDR2 is FYNNEI. The CDR3 is 15 residues long.

The J gene is TRBJ1-1, the V gene TRBV5-4; D uncertain. Germline CDR1 SGHNT, CDR2 YYREEE (reference sequence). V was trimmed by 1 base and J by 1 base, leaving 5 bases between them. There are 13 residues in the CDR3. The DNA of the CDR3 is TGTGCCAGCAGCTTGACGGGGAACACTGAAGCTTTCTTT. Its protein product is CASSLTGNTEAFF.

Regarding this clone: The same CDR3 is also encoded by other DNA sequences in this sample. The gene calls are TRBV6-6 and TRBJ2-5; D remains unclear. In germline, CDR1 is MNHNY, CDR2 SVGAGI (reference sequence). The CDR3 runs 12 residues. V was clipped by 0 bases and J by 5 bases, with 4 bases between them. The CDR3 sequence is CASSYSRETQYF. CDR3 coding DNA: TGTGCCAGCAGTTACTCGAGGGAGACCCAGTACTTC.

The V gene is TRBV7-2, the J gene TRBJ2-1; D is possibly TRBD1 (5 bases). Germline CDR1 and CDR2: SGHTA and FQGNSA. Trimming removed 5 bases at V and 3 bases at J, with 11 bases between. The CDR3 runs 14 residues. In DNA form, the CDR3 reads TGTGCCAGCAGCCTTAGACAGAACTACAATGAGCAGTTCTTC. It specifies CASSLRQNYNEQFF.

In this sample, this clone turned up once. This chain uses TRBV10-3 with TRBJ1-1; 9 nucleotides match TRBD1. In germline, CDR1 is ENHRY, CDR2 SYGVKD. This CDR3 region has 11 residues. V gave up 10 bases and J gave up 13 bases; unmatched junction bases: 10. CDR3 sequence (DNA): TGTGCCACCCTGGACAGGGGTAACGATTTCTTT. Residues: CATLDRGNDFF.

This clone occurred a few times. The chain joins TRBV5-1 to TRBJ2-5; tentatively, D is TRBD2 (8 bases). V was shortened by 4 bases and J by 1 base, with 20 bases between the two germline ends. The CDR3 is 17 amino acids. CDR1 SGHRS and CDR2 YFSETQ come from the germline V gene. The CDR3 sequence: CASSPRGWREVQETQYF. The CDR3 region has the DNA TGCGCCAGCAGCCCCAGGGGGTGGCGGGAGGTCCAAGAGACCCAGTACTTC.

The rearrangement links TRBV2 to TRBJ2-7, with TRBD1 matching 9 bases. The V segment lost 8 bases and the J segment 3 bases; nucleotides outside the gene matches: 5. Germline CDR1 SNHLY, CDR2 FYNNEI. The CDR3 is 13 amino acids. The CDR3 nucleotides read TGTGCCAGCCGACAGGGGGTGAACTACGAGCAGTACTTC. Protein product: CASRQGVNYEQYF.

The genes are TRBV10-3 and TRBJ2-1; D gene unclear. Deletions cut 2 bases from V and 4 bases from J, with 6 bases between. The CDR3 spans 13 residues. CDR1 ENHRY and CDR2 SYGVKD come from the germline V gene. CDR3 DNA sequence: TGTGCCATCAGTGAGCAGGTATACAATGAGCAGTTCTTC. This gives the protein CAISEQVYNEQFF.